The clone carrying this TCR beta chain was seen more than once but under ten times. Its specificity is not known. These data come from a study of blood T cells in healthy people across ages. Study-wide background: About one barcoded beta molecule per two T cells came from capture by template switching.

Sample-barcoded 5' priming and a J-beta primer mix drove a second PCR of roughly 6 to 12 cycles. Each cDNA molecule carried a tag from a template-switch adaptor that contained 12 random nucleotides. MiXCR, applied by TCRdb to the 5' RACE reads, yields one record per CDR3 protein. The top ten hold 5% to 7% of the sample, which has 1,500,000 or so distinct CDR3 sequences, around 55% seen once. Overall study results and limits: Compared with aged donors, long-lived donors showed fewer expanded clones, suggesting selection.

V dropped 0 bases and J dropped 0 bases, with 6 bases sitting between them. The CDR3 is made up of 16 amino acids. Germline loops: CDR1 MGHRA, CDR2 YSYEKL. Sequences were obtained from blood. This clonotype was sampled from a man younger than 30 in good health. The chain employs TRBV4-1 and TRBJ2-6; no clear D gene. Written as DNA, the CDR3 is TGCGCCAGCAGCCAAGAGGGCAGCTCTGGGGCCAACGTCCTGACTTTC. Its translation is CASSQEGSSGANVLTF.